This TCR beta chain appears in the sequencing data of a study of T-cell memory formation after mild COVID-19. TCRdb called the 5' RACE reads again in MiXCR, with one record for every CDR3 protein. The sample lists approximately 260,000 distinct CDR3 sequences, about 17% occurring once. The trim removed 2 bases at V and 7 bases at J, leaving 3 bases unmatched. Germline V CDR1 and CDR2: SEHNR, FQNEAQ (reference sequence). There are 13 residues in the CDR3. The chain employs TRBV7-9 and TRBJ2-3, with TRBD2 matching 7 bases. This TCR came from a man aged 18-30 years who had mild COVID-19 (a few samples of this study predate the infection). Cell type and time point are not known. The sample taken for sequencing was PBMCs or a T cell subset sorted from them (not recorded which). This CDR3 is CASSLTGGNTQYF. In DNA form, the CDR3 reads TGTGCCAGCAGCTTAACCGGGGGGAATACGCAGTATTTT.